The entry that follows covers one TCR beta chain sequence. The library was built for alpha chains, so this beta chain is an off-target read and its size means little. Germline-derived CDR1 and CDR2 are MNHNS and SASEGT. The CDR3 has 15 amino acids. Trimming took 4 bases from V and 0 from J; bases not matched to a gene: 2. TCRdb reprocessed the RT-PCR reads via MiXCR and lists one record per CDR3 protein. This sample carries under 8,000 distinct CDR3 sequences, about 89% of them seen once, and the ten largest clones take 6.5% to 9%. The chain joins TRBV6-1 to TRBJ2-1; 8 nucleotides match TRBD2. Sequencing was carried out using memory CD4+ T cells from blood. The clonotype originates from a female donor in good health, serving as a healthy control. CDR3 region: CASSVAGRSYNEQFF. Written as DNA, the CDR3 is TGTGCCAGCAGTGTAGCGGGGCGCTCCTACAATGAGCAGTTCTTC.